Presented here are 8 T cell receptor beta chains from one specimen sequenced in a study of CD8 T cells in ankylosing spondylitis. TCRdb recomputed calls from the 5' RACE reads with MiXCR, one row per CDR3 protein. The sample holds around 150,000 distinct CDR3 sequences; 18% are singletons and the top ten take over 7.5%. Specimen: blood, either unsorted or a sorted T cell fraction (not recorded which). These receptors originate from a male donor with ankylosing spondylitis or in good health (not recorded which).

The rearrangement joins TRBV28 to TRBJ2-1; 7 bases fit TRBD2. Trimming took 4 bases from V and 4 from J; bases not matched to a gene: 10. The CDR3 consists of 16 residues. Germline CDR1 and CDR2: MDHEN and SYDVKM. The CDR3 sequence is CASSSLWGSGYNEQFF. As DNA, the CDR3 is TGTGCCAGCAGTTCACTCTGGGGTAGCGGGTACAATGAGCAGTTCTTC.

This clonotype was recorded many times. V usage is TRBV5-1 and J usage is TRBJ1-1; the match to TRBD1 covers 10 bases. Trimming took 7 bases from V and 4 from J; bases not matched to a gene: 7. Germline loops: CDR1 SGHRS, CDR2 YFSETQ. This CDR3 comprises 14 residues. The CDR3 protein is CASGTRTGGTEAFF. As DNA, the CDR3 is TGCGCCAGCGGAACCCGGACAGGGGGCACTGAAGCTTTCTTT.

This clonotype has a handful of counts. The CDR3 loop is CATSRGTENTGELFF. The CDR3 nucleotides are TGTGCCACCAGCAGAGGGACCGAGAACACCGGGGAGCTGTTTTTT. The V call is TRBV15, the J call TRBJ2-2, with D unresolved. V was clipped by 1 base and J by 1 base, with 7 bases between them. Germline loops: CDR1 LNHNV, CDR2 YYDKDF (reference sequence). The CDR3 extends over 15 amino acids.

A remark on this clonotype: Just one base apart from a much larger clone, this may be a read error. V usage is TRBV7-6 and J usage is TRBJ2-4, with TRBD1 as a possible D gene (5 bases). This CDR3 is 14 amino acids long. CDR1 is SGHVS and CDR2 is FNYEAQ in the germline V gene. CDR3 region: CTSSPFAGFNIQYF. CDR3 bases: TGTACCAGCAGCCCCTTTGCAGGGTTCAACATTCAGTACTTC.

This clonotype has at least ten counts. The chain recombines TRBV20-1 with TRBJ2-5; D gene uncertain. Germline V gene data show CDR1 as DFQATT and CDR2 as SNEGSKA (reference sequence). Trimming shortened V by 2 bases and J by 2 bases, and 9 bases separated the two germline ends. This CDR3 is built from 13 residues. The CDR3 DNA reads as TGCAGTGCTAGAAGGCAGCTTCAAGAGACCCAGTACTTC. Translation: CSARRQLQETQYF.

The J gene is TRBJ1-4, the V gene TRBV4-2, with D hard to call. Germline V gene data show CDR1 as LGHNA and CDR2 as YNFKEQ. The V end lost 0 bases, the J end lost 8 bases, and 13 bases lay between the germline ends. This CDR3 has 15 residues. The CDR3 bases are TGTGCCAGCAGCCAAGATCAGAAGGGAAGGGAAAAACTGTTTTTT. Encoded protein: CASSQDQKGREKLFF.

This clonotype was seen ten or more times. This chain's CDR3 is CSVGWGGAMNTEAFF. The CDR3 nucleotides read TGCAGCGTTGGTTGGGGGGGAGCGATGAACACTGAAGCTTTCTTT. The chain uses TRBV29-1 and TRBJ1-1; a weak D match, TRBD1 (5 bases). Looked up from germline, CDR1 is SQVTM and CDR2 is ANQGSEA. V lost 4 bases, J lost 0 bases, and 15 bases lay in between. The CDR3 totals 15 residues.

This clonotype was found a few times. The rearrangement joins TRBV29-1 to TRBJ2-3; TRBD2 is a possible D gene (5 bases). This CDR3 is 13 amino acids long. The germline gives CDR1 SQVTM, CDR2 ANQGSEA. The ends were cut back, 8 bases at V and 0 bases at J, with 12 bases in the middle. This CDR3 reads CSPRSGSTDTQYF. The CDR3 DNA reads TGCAGCCCCAGGTCGGGGAGCACAGATACGCAGTATTTT.